These 10 T cell receptor beta chains originate from one sample sequenced in a study of cytomegalovirus exposure and HLA in healthy donors. The PCR contained 60 Vbeta and 13 Jbeta primers. Assay: immunoSEQ multiplex PCR; the TCRdb copy retains only in-frame clones and omits some. The table records about 170,000 clones, about four fifths of them present only once. The sequencing input was PBMCs. These receptor sequences come from a male donor in good health and CMV-seronegative.

This clone was seen only a few times. V and J are TRBV19 and TRBJ2-3; tentative D call: TRBD1 (6 bases). The CDR3 extends over 16 amino acids. V dropped 3 bases and J dropped 2 bases, with 15 bases sitting between them. Germline CDR1 and CDR2: LNHDA and SQIVND (reference sequence). CDR3 bases: TGTGCCAGTAGTATGGTGGGACAACGCCTCACAGATACGCAGTATTTT. Protein: CASSMVGQRLTDTQYF.

This clone is a singleton in its sample. The chain has TRBV7-8 and TRBJ2-5; 15 nucleotides line up with TRBD2. The length of the CDR3 is 17 residues. Germline CDR1 is SGHVS and CDR2 is FQNEAQ. V dropped 2 bases and J dropped 6; count of bases not matched to a gene: 7. This chain's CDR3 is CASSLTSGLAGGKTQYF. The DNA of the CDR3 is TGTGCCAGCAGCTTAACCTCCGGACTAGCGGGAGGGAAGACCCAGTACTTC. The whole variable domain, remainder taken from reference TRBV7-8 and TRBJ2-5, is GAGVSQSPRYKVAKRGQDVALRCDPISGHVSLFWYQQALGQGPEFLTYFQNEAQLDKSGLPSDRFFAERPEGSVSTLKIQRTQQEDSAVYLCASSLTSGLAGGKTQYFGPGTRLLVL.

The CDR3 here is CASSGGQGRSNYGYTF. The CDR3 bases are TGTGCCAGCAGTGGTGGACAGGGTAGGTCGAACTATGGCTACACCTTC. This chain connects TRBV5-4 to TRBJ1-2; TRBD1 aligns across 8 bases. With 5 bases clipped from V and 2 bases from J, the junction kept 11 bases outside the gene matches. The germline gives CDR1 SGHNT, CDR2 YYREEE (reference sequence). The CDR3 runs 16 residues.

The J gene is TRBJ2-7, the V gene TRBV6-6, with 8 bases matching TRBD2. V lost 6 bases to trimming and J lost 4 bases; unmatched junction nucleotides: 8. There are 14 residues in the CDR3. Germline assignment: CDR1 MNHNY and CDR2 SVGAGI (reference sequence). CDR3 loop: CASRELAGSYEQYF. The CDR3 DNA reads as TGTGCCAGCAGGGAGCTAGCGGGTTCGTACGAGCAGTACTTC.

The sample holds a few counts of this clone. The chain has TRBV10-1 and TRBJ1-1; D remains unclear. The CDR3 contains 11 residues. Trimming cost V 3 bases and J 10 bases, with 9 bases left between them. Germline values: CDR1 WNHNN, CDR2 SYGVQD (reference sequence). CDR3 residues: CASSDDSGAFF. CDR3 bases: TGCGCCAGCAGTGATGACTCTGGAGCTTTCTTT.

The CDR3 protein is CASSMVPRLAGHTDTQYF. In DNA, the CDR3 is TGTGCCAGTAGTATGGTCCCGAGACTAGCGGGTCACACAGATACGCAGTATTTT. This chain uses TRBV19 with TRBJ2-3; 10 bases agree with TRBD2. Looked up from germline, CDR1 is LNHDA and CDR2 is SQIVND (reference sequence). The ends lost 3 bases at V and 2 bases at J; junction bases unmatched: 11. The CDR3 extends over 18 amino acids.

The rearrangement links TRBV28 to TRBJ2-7; D is possibly TRBD1 (6 bases). The germline V and J ends were trimmed by 6 bases and 3 bases, with 15 bases remaining between them. The length of the CDR3 is 14 residues. Germline V CDR1 and CDR2: MDHEN, SYDVKM. The CDR3 sequence: CASSPLRGGYEQYF. The DNA for the CDR3 is TGTGCCAGCAGCCCCCTGAGAGGGGGCTACGAGCAGTACTTC.

The CDR3 is CATLRELNTEAFF. CDR3 DNA: TGTGCCACGCTTAGAGAGTTGAACACTGAAGCTTTCTTT. The rearrangement uses TRBV15 and TRBJ1-1; D gene uncertain. Trimming took off 9 bases at V and 0 bases at J, with 11 bases between the two ends. From germline, CDR1 is LNHNV and CDR2 YYDKDF (reference sequence). The CDR3 loop spans 13 amino acids.

The V gene is TRBV9, the J gene TRBJ2-5, with D perhaps matching TRBD1 (5 bases). Germline-derived CDR1 and CDR2 are SGDLS and YYNGEE. This CDR3 is 14 amino acids long. Trimming stripped 2 bases from V and 1 base from J, with 9 bases between. The CDR3 coding sequence is TGTGCCAGCAGCGTCCAGGGTCTCCAAGAGACCCAGTACTTC. As protein: CASSVQGLQETQYF.

The V and J genes are TRBV7-2 and TRBJ2-5, with D possibly matching TRBD2 (6 bases). V was pared by 10 bases and J by 4 bases, with 22 bases between. Germline V lookup: CDR1 SGHTA, CDR2 FQGNSA. The CDR3 totals 15 residues. Written as DNA, the CDR3 is TGTGCCAACAGTTCCGGTGGGGGGAGCGGAGAGACCCAGTACTTC. Translating gives CANSSGGGSGETQYF.